The 17 T cell receptor beta chains in this list originate from one sample, sequenced in a study of neurological immune-mediated disorders. TCRdb re-derived calls from the 5' RACE reads in MiXCR, one entry per CDR3 protein. The repertoire holds tens of thousands of distinct CDR3 sequences, with roughly a sixth as singletons. Sequenced input: PBMCs. The receptors stem from a woman aged 35 to 49 in good health.

This clonotype was seen repeatedly, ten times or more. V gene TRBV6-2 or TRBV6-3 combines with J gene TRBJ1-5; D not resolved. CDR1 and CDR2 from the germline V gene are MNHEY and SVGEGT. The CDR3 runs to 15 residues. Trimming took 3 bases from V and 7 from J, leaving 16 bases between them. The CDR3 region has the DNA TGTGCCAGCAGTTATTTCGGCAGATTGGGACAGCCCCAGCATTTT. Translation: CASSYFGRLGQPQHF.

This clonotype was seen ten or more times. J is TRBJ1-6 and V is TRBV5-1; a weak D match, TRBD1 (6 bases). This CDR3 comprises 17 residues. Germline CDR1 is SGHRS and CDR2 is YFSETQ. Trimming took 5 bases from V and 7 from J, leaving 22 bases between them. DNA of the CDR3: TGCGCCAGCAGTATACAGGGAACCGGGCCCGTCAATTCACCCCTCCACTTT. It yields the protein CASSIQGTGPVNSPLHF. Combining the CDR3 with reference TRBV5-1 and TRBJ1-6 gives the whole variable domain KAGVTQTPRYLIKTRGQQVTLSCSPISGHRSVSWYQQTPGQGLQFLFEYFSETQRNKGNFPGRFSGRQFSNSRSEMNVSTLELGDSALYLCASSIQGTGPVNSPLHFGNGTRLTVT.

This clonotype was recorded only once. The chain carries TRBV20-1 and TRBJ1-1; no clear D gene. CDR3 length: 13 amino acids. V was clipped by 4 bases and J by 0 bases, with 9 bases between them. The V gene's germline CDR1 is DFQATT and CDR2 SNEGSKA (reference sequence). CDR3 sequence: CSAIRLMNTEAFF. The CDR3 DNA follows: TGCAGTGCTATTCGACTAATGAACACTGAAGCTTTCTTT.

This clonotype was counted at least ten times. The chain joins TRBV20-1 to TRBJ2-1, with 16 bases lining up with TRBD2. The germline gives CDR1 DFQATT, CDR2 SNEGSKA (reference sequence). V was clipped by 3 bases and J by 5 bases; unmatched bases: 13. The CDR3 contains 19 residues. The CDR3 loop is CSARDSGLAGGRWDNEQFF. The CDR3 bases are TGCAGTGCTAGGGACTCGGGACTAGCGGGGGGGCGGTGGGACAATGAGCAGTTCTTC.

On this clonotype: Germline is not matched at one junction end, which may reflect a read error. The chain is built from TRBV15 and TRBJ2-1; 7 nucleotides align to TRBD1. CDR3 size: 14 residues. The V gene's germline CDR1 is LNHNV and CDR2 YYDKDF (reference sequence). The CDR3 region has the DNA TGCGCCAGCAGCTTGGGACAGTGGGAGAATGAGCAGTTCTTC. It translates to CASSLGQWENEQFF. The whole variable domain, filled in from reference TRBV15 and TRBJ2-1, reads DAMVIQNPRYQVTQFGKPVTLSCSQTLNHNVMYWYQQKSSQAPKLLFHYYDKDFNNEADTPDNFQSRRPNTSFCFLDIRSPGLGDTAMYLCASSLGQWENEQFFGPGTRLTVL.

This clonotype was found many times. The V and J genes are TRBV4-2 and TRBJ1-5; no clear D gene. The germline V gene encodes CDR1 LGHNA and CDR2 YNFKEQ. The CDR3 extends over 13 amino acids. V was pared by 2 bases and J by 1 base, with 3 bases between. The CDR3 coding sequence is TGTGCCAGCAGCCAATCGAGCAATCAGCCCCAGCATTTT. This sequence encodes CASSQSSNQPQHF.

As concerns this clonotype: It may be a read error: a sequence one base away is much more abundant. The chain recombines TRBV20-1 with TRBJ2-1; no clear D gene. In germline, CDR1 is DFQATT, CDR2 SNEGSKA (reference sequence). The CDR3 covers 13 residues. This chain's CDR3 is CSVTQDGFGEQLF. The CDR3 DNA is TGCAGTGTTACCCAGGACGGGTTCGGTGAGCAGCTCTTC.

This clonotype was seen many times. J is TRBJ2-3 and V is TRBV7-2; 13 nucleotides align to TRBD2. CDR3 length: 17 amino acids. Looked up from germline, CDR1 is SGHTA and CDR2 is FQGNSA. The J segment lost 5 bases and the V segment lost 2 bases, leaving 7 bases of the junction unmatched. CDR3 residues: CASSLNPLAGGQDTQYF. CDR3 sequence (DNA): TGTGCCAGCAGCTTAAACCCACTAGCGGGGGGGCAAGATACGCAGTATTTT. The variable domain in full, completed from reference TRBV7-2 and TRBJ2-3, reads GAGVSQSPSNKVTEKGKDVELRCDPISGHTALYWYRQSLGQGLEFLIYFQGNSAPDKSGLPSDRFSAERTGGSVSTLTIQRTQQEDSAVYLCASSLNPLAGGQDTQYFGPGTRLTVL.

This clonotype was counted ten times or more. The rearrangement links TRBV5-1 to TRBJ1-1; perhaps TRBD1 as D (6 bases). Germline values: CDR1 SGHRS, CDR2 YFSETQ. Trimming removed 6 bases at V and 1 base at J, with 19 bases between. The CDR3 extends over 16 amino acids. CDR3 coding DNA: TGCGCCAGCACCTCCGGGACAACGGGGGCGAACACTGAAGCTTTCTTT. Translated, it gives CASTSGTTGANTEAFF.

The chain combines TRBV7-9 with TRBJ2-2; D perhaps matches TRBD2 (6 bases). V was trimmed by 5 bases and J by 2 bases, leaving 12 bases between them. This CDR3 is built from 15 residues. Germline CDR1 is SEHNR and CDR2 is FQNEAQ (reference sequence). The CDR3 spells CASSRGLLNTGELFF. The CDR3 coding sequence is TGTGCCAGCAGCCGAGGACTACTTAACACCGGGGAGCTGTTTTTT.

There are many counts of this clonotype. The rearrangement links TRBV20-1 to TRBJ2-5; D unclear. The CDR3 runs 13 residues. Trimming pared 4 bases from V and 0 bases from J, leaving 9 bases between. Germline V gene data show CDR1 as DFQATT and CDR2 as SNEGSKA (reference sequence). The DNA of the CDR3 is TGCAGTGCTACTGATCAGAACCAAGAGACCCAGTACTTC. This codes for CSATDQNQETQYF.

The CDR3 DNA reads as TGTGCCAGCAGCCCGCAGGGCGAGAATGAAAAACTGTTTTTT. Amino acids: CASSPQGENEKLFF. The gene calls are TRBV7-2 and TRBJ1-4; TRBD1 is a possible D gene (5 bases). Germline V lookup: CDR1 SGHTA, CDR2 FQGNSA. The CDR3 runs 14 residues. The V end lost 5 bases, the J end lost 5 bases, and 12 bases lay between the germline ends.

This clonotype was seen a few times. The chain carries TRBV20-1 and TRBJ1-6; 9 nucleotides align to TRBD1. The germline V gene encodes CDR1 DFQATT and CDR2 SNEGSKA (reference sequence). V trimming: 6 bases; J trimming: 7 bases; junction bases outside the gene matches: 10. This CDR3 has 15 residues. CDR3 sequence (DNA): TGCAGTGCCTGGGTCGGGGACAGGGTAAATTCACCCCTCCACTTT. It specifies CSAWVGDRVNSPLHF.

This clonotype was seen many times. The chain employs TRBV7-2 and TRBJ2-2, with TRBD2 matching over 10 bases. V shed 1 base, J shed 4 bases, and the junction held 9 bases outside the gene matches. This CDR3 contains 18 residues. Germline V gene sequence: CDR1 SGHTA, CDR2 FQGNSA. In nucleotides, the CDR3 is TGTGCCAGCAGCTTAGTCAGAGCGGGGGGGCGTACCACCGGGGAGCTGTTTTTT. Translating gives CASSLVRAGGRTTGELFF.

Many counts were recorded for this clonotype. The V and J genes are TRBV7-2 and TRBJ1-1; D is perhaps TRBD1 (5 bases). CDR1 and CDR2 (germline): SGHTA, FQGNSA. V lost 5 bases and J lost 1, with 8 bases in between. The CDR3 length is 13 residues. The CDR3 DNA reads as TGTGCCAGCAGCATACAGGAGAACACTGAAGCTTTCTTT. It yields the protein CASSIQENTEAFF.

This clonotype was counted at least ten times. The rearrangement links TRBV7-3 to TRBJ2-1; 8 bases are a match to TRBD2. The CDR3 covers 16 residues. Trimming at V came to 0 bases and at J to 3 bases, leaving 4 bases not matched to a gene. Per the germline V gene, CDR1 is SGHTA and CDR2 is FQGTGA. The CDR3 loop reads CASSLTLSGGYNEQFF. Here the CDR3 DNA reads TGTGCCAGCAGCTTAACGTTGAGCGGGGGCTACAATGAGCAGTTCTTC.

This clonotype was recorded at least ten times. The chain couples TRBV5-1 to TRBJ2-7, with D possibly matching TRBD1 (6 bases). Between the trimmed V and J ends, which lost 2 bases and 3 bases, there was a span of 12 bases. The CDR3 contains 14 residues. Germline CDR1 and CDR2: SGHRS and YFSETQ. The CDR3 loop reads CASSLGQGIYEQYF. The CDR3 region has the DNA TGCGCCAGCAGCTTAGGGCAGGGGATCTACGAGCAGTACTTC.